This T cell receptor beta chain stems from a study of human T cells and chemical hapten exposure. This clonotype was counted a few times. Time point described: pre-sensitization, week 0. Stated treatment: therapeutic diphenylcyclopropenone sensitization with weekly scalp DPC. V gave up 7 bases and J gave up 7 bases, with 16 bases separating them. Germline CDR1 reads LNHDA; CDR2 reads SQIVND (reference sequence). The CDR3 is 13 residues long. TCRdb reprocessed the RACE reads via MiXCR and lists one record per CDR3 protein. The data hold 280,000 or so distinct CDR3 sequences, with 7.7% observed a single time.

The sequence derives from a man younger than 35 with alopecia areata. Some clones in this sample may be carry-over from other donors' samples. This sample comprised whole blood, obtained in connection with sensitization to the hapten diphenylcyclopropenone (DPC). The chain has TRBV19 and TRBJ1-2; D is uncertain. CDR3 protein: CASTQSVRSGYTF. DNA of the CDR3: TGTGCCAGTACCCAAAGTGTGCGGAGTGGCTACACCTTC. The full variable domain, its missing parts supplied by reference TRBV19 and TRBJ1-2, is DGGITQSPKYLFRKEGQNVTLSCEQNLNHDAMYWYRQDPGQGLRLIYYSQIVNDFQKGDIAEGYSVSREKKESFPLTVTSAQKNPTAFYLCASTQSVRSGYTFGSGTRLTVV.